This T cell receptor (beta chain) is drawn from a study of radiotherapy plus CTLA-4 blockade in lung cancer. Worth noting for this clone: Its antigen is undetermined.

Findings of the study overall: Subsequent to radiotherapy plus ipilimumab, tumor-derived TCR clones underwent expansion in blood.

Data came from immunoSEQ multiplex PCR; TCRdb stores just in-frame clones and leaves some out. The sample lists around 85,000 clones, 75% to 90% occurring once. With 1 base removed from V and 10 bases from J, the gap between germline ends came to 10 bases. The germline gives CDR1 MGHDK, CDR2 SYGVNS. The CDR3 spans 12 residues. The TCR originated in a human donor with non-small cell lung cancer who had a partial response to radiotherapy plus ipilimumab. The genes are TRBV25-1 and TRBJ1-1; D remains ambiguous. Sample: peripheral blood, taken from a patient treated with radiotherapy plus ipilimumab. The CDR3 spells CASSESRSRAFF. The DNA of the CDR3 is TGTGCCAGCAGTGAATCCCGGTCGCGAGCTTTCTTT.